The clone carrying this T cell receptor beta chain was seen repeatedly, ten times or more. Germline V gives CDR1 SGHAT, CDR2 FQNNGV. The CDR3 sequence is 15 residues long. V shed 3 bases and J 8 bases; nucleotides not matched to a gene: 6. TCR beta CDR3 region amplification was performed from RNA transcripts. Carried out on the TCR CDR3, a first-round RT-PCR used the HTBI primer set. MiXCR was run by TCRdb on the multiplex PCR reads, yielding one entry per CDR3 protein. The sample shows under 400,000 distinct CDR3 sequences, roughly 13% of them seen only once. The data originate from a study of T cells in Graves' hyperthyroidism and ophthalmopathy. Absent ophthalmopathy progression within 18 months defined stable Graves' hyperthyroidism. Patients aged 18 to 65 had newly diagnosed hyperthyroidism of under 2 months' duration. Those patients with uncontrolled infection, other autoimmune disease, pregnancy or lactation were excluded. Diagnosis relied on clinical symptoms, serum thyroxine and TRAb, thyroid ultrasound and orbital computed tomography.

This rearrangement joins TRBV11-2 to TRBJ2-1, with TRBD1 identical over 11 bases. This TCR came from a woman aged 60 to 75 with Graves' hyperthyroidism. Input material: blood. CDR3 bases: TGTGCCAGCAGCTTTCTCGGACAGGGGGCTGATGAGCAGTTCTTC. Protein product: CASSFLGQGADEQFF.